The present T cell receptor (beta chain) was sequenced within a study of T cells in narcolepsy. Study-wide context: Enrolled donors included narcolepsy type 1 or type 2 patients and healthy controls. Overall study results and limits: Healthy controls reportedly lacked the autoreactive clonotypes serially found in patients' blood. Autoreactive HCRT-specific and TRIB2-specific clonotypes were marked in same-patient CSF-versus-blood CD4+ comparisons.

As for this clone: No antigen is known for it.

Assay: immunoSEQ multiplex PCR; the TCRdb copy retains only in-frame clones and omits some. The sample carries 15,000 to 20,000 clones, 55% to 75% recorded once. Trimming took off 0 bases at V and 2 bases at J, with 7 bases between the two ends. The germline V gene has CDR1 SGDLS and CDR2 YYNGEE. This CDR3 has 14 amino acids. The chain carries TRBV9 and TRBJ2-3; D remains unclear. The source is a human donor with narcolepsy. Sequenced sample: CD45RA- memory CD8+ T cells from PBMCs. CDR3 loop: CASSVDRFTDTQYF. CDR3 DNA sequence: TGTGCCAGCAGCGTAGATCGGTTCACAGATACGCAGTATTTT.